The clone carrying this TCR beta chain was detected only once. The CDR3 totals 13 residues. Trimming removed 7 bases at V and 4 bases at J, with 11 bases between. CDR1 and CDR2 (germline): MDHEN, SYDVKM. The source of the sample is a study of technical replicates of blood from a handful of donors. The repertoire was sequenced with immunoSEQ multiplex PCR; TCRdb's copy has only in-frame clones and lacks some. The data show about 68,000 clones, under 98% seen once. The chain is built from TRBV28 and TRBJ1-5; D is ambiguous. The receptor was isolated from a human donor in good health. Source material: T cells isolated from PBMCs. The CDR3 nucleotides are TGTGCCAGCACCCCCGCGGGGAATCAGCCCCAGCATTTT. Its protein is CASTPAGNQPQHF.